The 30 T cell receptor beta chains below all came from one sample that was sequenced in a study of regulatory T cells in long-lasting Graves disease. Arm-PCR with iRepertoire HTBI primers amplified the CDR3 regions for these TCR beta libraries. Via MiXCR, TCRdb re-called the multiplex PCR reads, giving one row per CDR3 protein. The repertoire includes approximately 690,000 distinct CDR3 sequences, about 30% of them detected once, and about 42% sits in the top ten. Sample time point: persistent/refractory GD, antithyroid drugs over 5 years with positive TRAb. Researchers made the TCR library from RNA that was extracted from PBMCs. The specimen comprised peripheral blood mononuclear cells (PBMCs), sampled when the disease was refractory, from a patient treated with antithyroid drugs. The receptors were sampled from a female donor with Graves disease.

This sequence joins TRBV6-2 or TRBV6-3 and TRBJ2-7, with TRBD2 matching 7 bases. Germline lookup yields CDR1 MNHEY and CDR2 SVGEGT. The ends lost 0 bases at V and 6 bases at J; junction bases unmatched: 8. This CDR3 contains 15 residues. The CDR3 coding sequence is TGTGCCAGCAGTTACTCTCGCGGGAGTCTTAGCGAGCAGTACTTC. Translated, it gives CASSYSRGSLSEQYF.

The chain links TRBV3-1 to TRBJ1-5; TRBD1 aligns across 12 bases. The germline gives CDR1 LGHDT, CDR2 YNNKEL (reference sequence). The CDR3 runs to 16 residues. Unmatched junction bases numbered 4, after V lost 1 base and J lost 6 bases. CDR3 DNA: TGTGCCAGCAGCCAAGCGGGGACAGGGGGCACTCAGCCCCAGCATTTT. It is translated as CASSQAGTGGTQPQHF.

In its sample, this clonotype was seen once. This rearrangement joins TRBV9 to TRBJ1-2; TRBD1 is a possible D gene (6 bases). Looked up from germline, CDR1 is SGDLS and CDR2 is YYNGEE. The length of the CDR3 is 17 residues. With 0 bases removed from V and 3 bases from J, the gap between germline ends came to 18 bases. The CDR3 nucleotides are TGTGCCAGCAGCGTAGGAACCGGGGGCAGTTCGGACTATGGCTACACCTTC. It encodes CASSVGTGGSSDYGYTF.

This sequence joins TRBV28 and TRBJ2-7, with 8 nucleotides matching TRBD2. CDR3 length: 16 residues. The germline V gene encodes CDR1 MDHEN and CDR2 SYDVKM. Germline trimming cut 5 bases from V and 4 bases from J; bases unmatched to any gene: 13. For the CDR3, the DNA is TGTGCCAGCAGTCCACTAGCGGAGGGGTGGGGTTACGAGCAGTACTTC. As protein: CASSPLAEGWGYEQYF.

J is TRBJ1-5 and V is TRBV20-1, with 9 bases aligning to TRBD1. The CDR3 runs to 20 residues. Germline lookup yields CDR1 DFQATT and CDR2 SNEGSKA (reference sequence). V was pared by 6 bases and J by 4 bases, with 25 bases of the junction left unmatched. CDR3 sequence reads: CSATDPNTGGGSAWNQPQHF. The CDR3 bases are TGCAGTGCAACGGACCCCAACACAGGGGGCGGTTCCGCATGGAATCAGCCCCAGCATTTT.

This chain uses TRBV20-1 with TRBJ1-1; D possibly corresponds to TRBD1 (6 bases). Germline loops: CDR1 DFQATT, CDR2 SNEGSKA (reference sequence). CDR3 length: 14 residues. The V gene lost 2 bases and the J gene lost 1 base, with 11 bases spanning the gap. CDR3 loop: CSARQGGGNTEAFF. The CDR3 region has the DNA TGCAGTGCTAGACAGGGAGGGGGGAACACTGAAGCTTTCTTT.

This clonotype was detected only once. The chain combines TRBV7-9 with TRBJ2-5; D ambiguous. V lost 7 bases, J lost 2 bases, and 5 bases lay in between. The CDR3 is 11 amino acids. Germline V gives CDR1 SEHNR, CDR2 FQNEAQ (reference sequence). In DNA, the CDR3 is TGTGCCAGCACCAAACAAGAGACCCAGTACTTC. Its translation is CASTKQETQYF.

This clonotype was observed a few times. The chain carries TRBV4-1 and TRBJ1-5; D is ambiguous. Germline CDR1 reads MGHRA; CDR2 reads YSYEKL. This CDR3 contains 13 residues. V was clipped by 4 bases and J by 6 bases, with 10 bases between them. The CDR3 loop is CASSPPASQPQHF. The CDR3 DNA sequence: TGCGCCAGCAGCCCACCAGCCAGTCAGCCCCAGCATTTT.

This clonotype has ten or more counts. J is TRBJ2-7 and V is TRBV6-2 or TRBV6-3, with D tentatively TRBD1 (6 bases). CDR1 is MNHEY and CDR2 is SVGEGT in the germline V gene. Trimming left V 2 bases short and J 6 bases short, with 14 bases between. This CDR3 is 14 amino acids long. Here the CDR3 DNA reads TGTGCCAGCAGTTACACAGGGCACGGCGGCGAGCAGTACTTC. It encodes CASSYTGHGGEQYF.

This clonotype was observed a handful of times. The chain has TRBV2 and TRBJ1-3; D is uncertain. The CDR3 spans 14 residues. V was pared by 3 bases and J by 0 bases, with 6 bases between. CDR1 is SNHLY, CDR2 FYNNEI, per germline. In DNA, the CDR3 is TGTGCCAGCAGTGACGGTATCTCTGGAAACACCATATATTTT. Protein product: CASSDGISGNTIYF.

There are many counts of this clonotype. The V gene is TRBV27, the J gene TRBJ2-2; weak D call: TRBD1 (5 bases). Germline V CDR1 and CDR2: MNHEY, SMNVEV (reference sequence). CDR3 length equals 13 residues. The ends were cut back, 0 bases at V and 6 bases at J, with 5 bases in the middle. CDR3 nucleotide sequence: TGTGCCAGCAGTTTATCGGGGCCCGGGGAGCTGTTTTTT. Protein product: CASSLSGPGELFF.

J is TRBJ1-5 and V is TRBV2; D might be TRBD1 (6 bases). CDR1 SNHLY and CDR2 FYNNEI come from the germline V gene. The V and J ends lost 6 bases and 0 bases respectively, with 15 bases between them. The CDR3 loop spans 16 amino acids. The CDR3: CASSLRDNDSNQPQHF. The DNA for the CDR3 is TGTGCCAGCAGCCTCCGGGACAACGATAGCAATCAGCCCCAGCATTTT.

This clonotype was counted ten times or more. The rearrangement joins TRBV2 to TRBJ1-4; possibly TRBD1 for D (6 bases). Germline V gene lookup returns CDR1 SNHLY and CDR2 FYNNEI. The CDR3 consists of 15 residues. Trimming took 6 bases from V and 4 from J, leaving 15 bases between them. The CDR3 DNA reads TGTGCCAGCAGGGACGGACAGAATCATAATGAAAAACTGTTTTTT. This sequence encodes CASRDGQNHNEKLFF.

This clonotype was detected only once. This sequence joins TRBV7-9 and TRBJ1-1; 7 bases line up with TRBD1. Trimming at V came to 1 base and at J to 4 bases, leaving 12 bases not matched to a gene. Per germline, CDR1 SEHNR and CDR2 FQNEAQ (reference sequence). The length of the CDR3 is 17 residues. CDR3 loop: CASSLGGGGGPSTEAFF. CDR3 in DNA: TGTGCCAGCAGCTTAGGAGGCGGAGGGGGCCCCAGCACTGAAGCTTTCTTT.

This clonotype has just a few counts. This chain links TRBV30 with TRBJ2-7; D gene uncertain. The germline gives CDR1 GTSNPN, CDR2 SVGIG (reference sequence). The CDR3 runs 13 residues. V lost 0 bases and J lost 4, with 10 bases in between. The CDR3 DNA sequence: TGTGCCTGGAGTGTAGGATATCGGTACGAGCAGTACTTC. This codes for CAWSVGYRYEQYF. Combining the CDR3 with reference TRBV30 and TRBJ2-7 gives the whole variable domain SQTIHQWPATLVQPVGSPLSLECTVEGTSNPNLYWYRQAAGRGLQLLFYSVGIGQISSEVPQNLSASRPQDRQFILSSKKLLLSDSGFYLCAWSVGYRYEQYFGPGTRLTVT.

The V gene is TRBV20-1, the J gene TRBJ2-5; 9 nucleotides align to TRBD1. Germline trimming cut 0 bases from V and 6 bases from J; bases unmatched to any gene: 5. The CDR3 sequence is 14 residues long. Germline-derived CDR1 and CDR2 are DFQATT and SNEGSKA (reference sequence). The CDR3 coding sequence is TGCAGTGCTAGAGATATAGGACAGGGGAAGACCCAGTACTTC. Residues: CSARDIGQGKTQYF.

V is TRBV5-5 and J is TRBJ1-1; D uncertain. Germline V gene lookup returns CDR1 SGHKS and CDR2 YYEKEE (reference sequence). This CDR3 region has 13 residues. Trimming left V 0 bases short and J 7 bases short, with 10 bases between. CDR3 protein: CASSLGLLGEAFF. The DNA for the CDR3 is TGTGCCAGCAGCTTGGGTCTTTTGGGTGAAGCTTTCTTT. The whole variable domain, filled in from reference TRBV5-5 and TRBJ1-1, reads DAGVTQSPTHLIKTRGQQVTLRCSPISGHKSVSWYQQVLGQGPQFIFQYYEKEERGRGNFPDRFSARQFPNYSSELNVNALLLGDSALYLCASSLGLLGEAFFGQGTRLTVV.

The J gene is TRBJ1-1, the V gene TRBV12-3 or TRBV12-4; D may be TRBD1 (5 bases). The CDR3 is made up of 13 amino acids. V shed 6 bases and J shed 8 bases, with 16 bases lying between them. In DNA form, the CDR3 reads TGTGCCAGCAGGCGAATCCAGGGCGGCGAAGCTTTCTTT. Translating it yields CASRRIQGGEAFF.

V usage is TRBV6-2 or TRBV6-3 and J usage is TRBJ2-5; 10 positions agree with TRBD2. This CDR3 spans 16 amino acids. With 8 bases clipped from V and 5 bases from J, the junction kept 14 bases outside the gene matches. Germline values: CDR1 MNHEY, CDR2 SVGEGT. The CDR3 loop is CASGRGASGSLETQYF. The CDR3 region has the DNA TGTGCCAGCGGGAGAGGGGCTAGCGGGAGTCTGGAGACCCAGTACTTC.

Worth noting for this clonotype: Relative to the germline gene, one junction end is altered; a read error may explain this. The CDR3 loop is CASSGPGTGGPLSHEQYF. Written as DNA, the CDR3 is TGTGCCAGCAGTGGGCCCGGGACAGGGGGCCCCCTCTCCCACGAGCAGTACTTC. The genes are TRBV25-1 and TRBJ2-7, with 12 bases that match TRBD1. CDR1 is MGHDK, CDR2 SYGVNS, per germline. This CDR3 has 18 residues.

This clonotype was seen more than once but under ten times. The V and J genes are TRBV30 and TRBJ1-6; possible D gene TRBD1, 6 bases. Looked up from germline, CDR1 is GTSNPN and CDR2 is SVGIG (reference sequence). The CDR3 consists of 13 residues. The V end was cut by 2 bases, the J end by 10 bases, with 12 bases between. The CDR3 sequence: CAWSKGDFSPLHF. The DNA of the CDR3 is TGTGCCTGGAGTAAGGGGGATTTCTCACCCCTCCACTTT.

This clonotype was found many times. The CDR3 protein is CASREQGTSSPLHF. The CDR3 DNA reads as TGTGCCAGCAGGGAACAGGGGACGAGTTCACCCCTCCACTTT. The chain couples TRBV27 to TRBJ1-6, with TRBD1 matching 7 bases. The CDR3 spans 14 residues. J was trimmed by 9 bases and V by 6 bases; bases with no gene match: 8. Germline-derived CDR1 and CDR2 are MNHEY and SMNVEV (reference sequence).

This clonotype turned up a few times. This sequence joins TRBV14 and TRBJ2-7; D is possibly TRBD2 (6 bases). This CDR3 comprises 17 residues. Trimming cost V 0 bases and J 0 bases, with 15 bases left between them. Germline V gives CDR1 SGHDN, CDR2 FVKESK. The CDR3 DNA reads as TGTGCCAGCAGCCAAGATGTAGCGGACCCGTACTCCTACGAGCAGTACTTC. The encoded protein is CASSQDVADPYSYEQYF.

This clonotype occurred a few times. The chain links TRBV29-1 to TRBJ2-2; possible D gene TRBD2, 5 bases. V lost 3 bases and J lost 1, with 9 bases in between. The CDR3 covers 14 residues. Germline V gives CDR1 SQVTM, CDR2 ANQGSEA. The CDR3 sequence: CSVDGAENTGELFF. CDR3 nucleotides: TGCAGCGTTGATGGAGCGGAGAACACCGGGGAGCTGTTTTTT.

The V gene is TRBV9, the J gene TRBJ2-7, with a weak D call TRBD1 (6 bases). The V end was cut by 3 bases, the J end by 2 bases, with 12 bases between. The CDR3 covers 14 residues. CDR1 is SGDLS, CDR2 YYNGEE, per germline. This chain's CDR3 is CASSETGTPYEQYF. CDR3 DNA: TGTGCCAGCAGCGAAACAGGGACACCCTACGAGCAGTACTTC. The variable domain in full, with the rest retrieved from reference TRBV9 and TRBJ2-7, is DSGVTQTPKHLITATGQRVTLRCSPRSGDLSVYWYQQSLDQGLQFLIQYYNGEERAKGNILERFSAQQFPDLHSELNLSSLELGDSALYFCASSETGTPYEQYFGPGTRLTVT.

The chain employs TRBV20-1 and TRBJ2-3; 11 bases are a match to TRBD2. Germline-derived CDR1 and CDR2 are DFQATT and SNEGSKA (reference sequence). The CDR3 length is 16 residues. V lost 2 bases and J lost 4; bases outside the gene matches: 8. CDR3 bases: TGCAGTGCTAGATTAGTTACTAGCGGGAGTGCAGATACGCAGTATTTT. Its protein product is CSARLVTSGSADTQYF.

Comment on this clonotype: A far larger clone is off by one base, so a read error is likely. The rearrangement links TRBV6-2 or TRBV6-3 to TRBJ1-1; D gene uncertain. The CDR3 is made up of 11 amino acids. The germline V gene has CDR1 MNHEY and CDR2 SVGEGT. CDR3 amino acids: CASRMNAEAFF. In DNA, the CDR3 is TGTGCCAGCAGGATGAACGCTGAAGCTTTCTTT.

The chain combines TRBV7-9 with TRBJ2-2, with a weak D call TRBD1 (6 bases). The V end was cut by 0 bases, the J end by 9 bases, with 17 bases between. CDR1 and CDR2 (germline): SEHNR, FQNEAQ (reference sequence). This CDR3 spans 16 amino acids. CDR3 sequence: CASSLARGRGRWELFF. The DNA for the CDR3 is TGTGCCAGCAGCTTAGCGCGAGGCAGGGGAAGGTGGGAGCTGTTTTTT.

This chain joins TRBV20-1 and TRBJ1-4; 9 bases fit TRBD1. This CDR3 is 14 amino acids long. The trim removed 3 bases at V and 7 bases at J, leaving 6 bases unmatched. Germline V gene data show CDR1 as DFQATT and CDR2 as SNEGSKA (reference sequence). The CDR3 protein is CSARKTGGAEKLFF. In DNA form, the CDR3 reads TGCAGTGCTAGGAAGACAGGGGGAGCTGAAAAACTGTTTTTT.

This clonotype was recorded once. The chain has TRBV20-1 and TRBJ2-7; 9 nucleotides match TRBD2. Germline V gene lookup returns CDR1 DFQATT and CDR2 SNEGSKA (reference sequence). J was trimmed by 1 base and V by 6 bases; bases with no gene match: 10. This CDR3 contains 15 residues. The CDR3 spells CSATKGLAGSYEQYF. The CDR3 DNA reads TGCAGTGCCACAAAGGGCCTAGCGGGGTCCTACGAGCAGTACTTC.